Following are 22 T cell receptor beta chains from one sample sequenced in a study of blood T cell repertoires in COVID-19. Repertoires were generated with immunoSEQ multiplex PCR, while TCRdb's copy carries only in-frame clones and drops some. The top ten clones hold 1.2% of a sample with 130,000 to 150,000 clones, 85% to 90% of them seen once. The specimen sequenced was PBMCs or T cells enriched from blood (not recorded which). The receptors come from a woman aged 30 to 39 with acute COVID-19.

As concerns this clone: A read error may account for a junction end that differs from germline. The genes are TRBV28 and TRBJ1-5; D perhaps matches TRBD1 (6 bases). The CDR3 totals 15 residues. CDR1 MDHEN and CDR2 SYDVKM come from the germline V gene. The CDR3 DNA sequence: TGTGCCAGCACCCCCAGCGGCGGACAGAATCATCCCCAGCATTTT. Translated: CASTPSGGQNHPQHF. Filled out from reference TRBV28 and TRBJ1-5, the complete variable domain reads DVKVTQSSRYLVKRTGEKVFLECVQDMDHENMFWYRQDPGLGLRLIYFSYDVKMKEKGDIPEGYSVSREKKERFSLILESASTNQTSMYLCASTPSGGQNHPQHFGDGTRLSIL.

The chain recombines TRBV28 with TRBJ2-4; 8 positions match TRBD1. Germline trimming cut 5 bases from V and 0 bases from J; bases unmatched to any gene: 9. CDR3 size: 17 residues. Germline V CDR1 and CDR2: MDHEN, SYDVKM. The CDR3 region is CASSPPGQGLAKNIQYF. CDR3 bases: TGTGCCAGCAGTCCCCCAGGACAGGGTCTAGCCAAAAACATTCAGTACTTC.

The chain joins TRBV30 to TRBJ1-4, with TRBD1 as a possible D gene (5 bases). Trimming stripped 1 base from V and 3 bases from J, with 12 bases between. Germline assignment: CDR1 GTSNPN and CDR2 SVGIG (reference sequence). The length of the CDR3 is 15 residues. CDR3 amino acids: CAWSAGDSPNEKLFF. CDR3 bases: TGTGCCTGGAGTGCTGGTGACAGCCCTAATGAAAAACTGTTTTTT. Full variable domain (outside the CDR3, taken from reference TRBV30 and TRBJ1-4): SQTIHQWPATLVQPVGSPLSLECTVEGTSNPNLYWYRQAAGRGLQLLFYSVGIGQISSEVPQNLSASRPQDRQFILSSKKLLLSDSGFYLCAWSAGDSPNEKLFFGSGTQLSVL.

A word on this clone: This sample also contains other DNA sequences that code for the same CDR3. The chain uses TRBV28 and TRBJ2-7; D gene unclear. Trimming cost V 5 bases and J 4 bases, with 9 bases left between them. The CDR3 spans 12 residues. Germline V lookup: CDR1 MDHEN, CDR2 SYDVKM. The CDR3 loop is CASSLGGYEQYF. Here the CDR3 DNA reads TGTGCCAGCAGTCTAGGTGGATACGAGCAGTACTTC.

The V call is TRBV7-2, the J call TRBJ2-7; tentatively, D is TRBD2 (5 bases). CDR1 SGHTA and CDR2 FQGNSA come from the germline V gene. The ends were cut back, 5 bases at V and 5 bases at J, with 13 bases in the middle. The CDR3 sequence is 13 residues long. For the CDR3, the DNA is TGTGCCAGCAGCCCAGGACTCGGAAACGAGCAGTACTTC. Translation gives CASSPGLGNEQYF. Variable domain in full (rest from reference TRBV7-2 and TRBJ2-7): GAGVSQSPSNKVTEKGKDVELRCDPISGHTALYWYRQSLGQGLEFLIYFQGNSAPDKSGLPSDRFSAERTGGSVSTLTIQRTQQEDSAVYLCASSPGLGNEQYFGPGTRLTVT.

V and J are TRBV2 and TRBJ1-1; 7 nucleotides line up with TRBD1. Per the germline V gene, CDR1 is SNHLY and CDR2 is FYNNEI. This CDR3 region has 14 residues. J lost 1 base, V lost 5 bases, and 4 bases had no gene match. CDR3 loop: CASSRDSKNTEAFF. Written as DNA, the CDR3 is TGTGCCAGCAGTCGGGACAGTAAGAACACTGAAGCTTTCTTT.

This chain connects TRBV4-3 to TRBJ2-1, with 7 positions matching TRBD2. The length of the CDR3 is 16 residues. Trimming took 5 bases from V and 7 from J; bases not matched to a gene: 14. CDR1 is LGHNA, CDR2 YSLEER, per germline. CDR3 residues: CASSTTASGVGNEQFF. In DNA form, the CDR3 reads TGCGCCAGCAGCACAACCGCTAGCGGAGTTGGGAATGAGCAGTTCTTC.

The chain has TRBV29-1 and TRBJ1-1; TRBD1 agrees at 9 bases. The CDR3 sequence is 15 residues long. CDR1 is SQVTM and CDR2 is ANQGSEA in the germline V gene. Trimming at V came to 4 bases and at J to 6 bases, leaving 12 bases not matched to a gene. The CDR3 spells CSVGEGQGRGSEAFF. The CDR3 DNA sequence: TGCAGCGTTGGGGAAGGACAGGGGAGAGGATCTGAAGCTTTCTTT.

The chain is built from TRBV6-5 and TRBJ1-5, with D perhaps matching TRBD1 (6 bases). Germline CDR1 MNHEY, CDR2 SVGAGI. This CDR3 has 13 amino acids. The ends were cut back, 4 bases at V and 2 bases at J, with 6 bases in the middle. CDR3 DNA: TGTGCCAGCAGTTCAGGGGGCAATCAGCCCCAGCATTTT. Protein: CASSSGGNQPQHF.

The chain has TRBV27 and TRBJ2-1, with D possibly TRBD2 on 5 matching bases. With 0 bases removed from V and 4 bases from J, the gap between germline ends came to 13 bases. The CDR3 sequence is 16 residues long. CDR1 and CDR2 from the germline V gene are MNHEY and SMNVEV (reference sequence). CDR3 coding DNA: TGTGCCAGCAGTTTATCGGTGGGAGTTAGATACAATGAGCAGTTCTTC. Its protein product is CASSLSVGVRYNEQFF.

This clone has only a few counts. The chain links TRBV6-2 or TRBV6-3 to TRBJ1-5; D possibly corresponds to TRBD1 (5 bases). V lost 0 bases and J 5 bases, leaving 11 bases between the germline ends. The CDR3 consists of 15 residues. The V gene's germline CDR1 is MNHEY and CDR2 SVGEGT. DNA for the CDR3: TGTGCCAGCAGTTACTCGAAGGGAGGGGATCAGCCCCAGCATTTT. Translation gives CASSYSKGGDQPQHF.

The chain combines TRBV6-2 or TRBV6-3 with TRBJ1-5, with D perhaps TRBD1 (5 bases). The germline V and J ends were trimmed by 2 bases and 4 bases, with 6 bases remaining between them. Germline V gene sequence: CDR1 MNHEY, CDR2 SVGEGT. The length of the CDR3 is 13 residues. The CDR3 loop reads CASSYQGNQPQHF. CDR3 in DNA: TGTGCCAGCAGTTACCAGGGAAATCAGCCCCAGCATTTT.

V gene TRBV29-1 combines with J gene TRBJ1-1; D not resolved. The CDR3 length is 13 residues. Germline-derived CDR1 and CDR2 are SQVTM and ANQGSEA. The germline V and J ends were trimmed by 7 bases and 3 bases, with 15 bases remaining between them. CDR3 residues: CSAYSSTYTEAFF. Here the CDR3 DNA reads TGCAGCGCTTACAGCAGTACTTACACTGAAGCTTTCTTT.

The J gene is TRBJ2-3, the V gene TRBV24-1; D remains ambiguous. The CDR3 runs to 14 residues. The V and J ends lost 5 bases and 4 bases respectively, with 12 bases between them. Germline CDR1 and CDR2: KGHDR and SFDVKD. CDR3 in amino acids: CATSAQARPDTQYF. In DNA, the CDR3 is TGTGCCACCAGTGCTCAAGCGCGGCCAGATACGCAGTATTTT.

The gene calls are TRBV7-2 and TRBJ2-2; 9 bases line up with TRBD1. Trimming removed 0 bases from V and 6 bases from J; junction bases left unmatched: 2. The germline gives CDR1 SGHTA, CDR2 FQGNSA. The CDR3 is 15 residues long. CDR3: CASSLAGTGSGELFF. Here the CDR3 DNA reads TGTGCCAGCAGCTTAGCGGGGACAGGGTCCGGGGAGCTGTTTTTT.

The J gene is TRBJ2-1, the V gene TRBV7-2; 9 bases fit TRBD1. The CDR3 covers 15 residues. With V trimmed by 5 bases and J by 3 bases, 5 bases remained unmatched. Germline V CDR1 and CDR2: SGHTA, FQGNSA. The CDR3 coding sequence is TGTGCCAGCAGCCCCGGACAGGGGATCTACAATGAGCAGTTCTTC. Protein sequence: CASSPGQGIYNEQFF. The variable domain in full, with the rest retrieved from reference TRBV7-2 and TRBJ2-1, is GAGVSQSPSNKVTEKGKDVELRCDPISGHTALYWYRQSLGQGLEFLIYFQGNSAPDKSGLPSDRFSAERTGGSVSTLTIQRTQQEDSAVYLCASSPGQGIYNEQFFGPGTRLTVL.

The chain combines TRBV30 with TRBJ2-7, with TRBD1 identical over 7 bases. V lost 1 base to trimming and J lost 6 bases; unmatched junction nucleotides: 9. The CDR3 covers 14 residues. Germline assignment: CDR1 GTSNPN and CDR2 SVGIG (reference sequence). CDR3 sequence: CAWSGLYRGSEQYF. In DNA, the CDR3 is TGTGCCTGGAGTGGGTTATACAGGGGTAGCGAGCAGTACTTC.

CDR3 sequence reads: CASSLAGTEAFF. CDR3 DNA sequence: TGTGCCAGCAGTTTGGCGGGCACTGAAGCTTTCTTT. This rearrangement joins TRBV12-3 or TRBV12-4 to TRBJ1-1; D call uncertain. Trimming took off 3 bases at V and 4 bases at J, with 6 bases between the two ends. The CDR3 is 12 amino acids.

The chain couples TRBV27 to TRBJ1-1, with 9 bases lining up with TRBD1. The CDR3 is 15 amino acids. V shed 6 bases, J shed 9 bases, and the junction held 14 bases outside the gene matches. Germline-derived CDR1 and CDR2 are MNHEY and SMNVEV (reference sequence). The CDR3 here is CASRREGQGLFQAFF. In DNA form, the CDR3 reads TGTGCCAGCAGACGAGAGGGACAGGGTCTTTTCCAAGCTTTCTTT.

The rearrangement links TRBV5-1 to TRBJ2-7; D is possibly TRBD1 (6 bases). V was trimmed by 0 bases and J by 5 bases, leaving 15 bases between them. The germline V gene encodes CDR1 SGHRS and CDR2 YFSETQ. This CDR3 has 15 residues. Here the CDR3 reads CASSLAPGATHEQYF. CDR3 nucleotides: TGCGCCAGCAGCTTGGCGCCAGGGGCCACCCACGAGCAGTACTTC. Full variable domain (remainder filled in from reference TRBV5-1 and TRBJ2-7): KAGVTQTPRYLIKTRGQQVTLSCSPISGHRSVSWYQQTPGQGLQFLFEYFSETQRNKGNFPGRFSGRQFSNSRSEMNVSTLELGDSALYLCASSLAPGATHEQYFGPGTRLTVT.

V gene TRBV7-9 combines with J gene TRBJ2-5; D perhaps matches TRBD2 (5 bases). CDR3 length: 14 residues. The germline V and J ends were trimmed by 1 base and 3 bases, with 9 bases remaining between them. In germline, CDR1 is SEHNR, CDR2 FQNEAQ (reference sequence). The CDR3: CASSLGAEKETQYF. DNA of the CDR3: TGTGCCAGCAGCTTAGGAGCGGAGAAAGAGACCCAGTACTTC.

Written as DNA, the CDR3 is TGTGCCAGCAGTTTAGTTCGGTATGGCTACACCTTC. It is translated as CASSLVRYGYTF. The chain combines TRBV12-3 or TRBV12-4 with TRBJ1-2; D is ambiguous. This CDR3 region has 12 residues. With 1 base removed from V and 5 bases from J, the gap between germline ends came to 5 bases.